Following are 15 T cell receptor beta chains from one sample sequenced in a study of shared clonotypes between healthy human individuals (dated by TCRdb to 2019 to 2021). Libraries were constructed by the immunoSEQ multiplex PCR assay. What TCRdb holds here is the immuneACCESS table cut down to in-frame rearrangements. Part of the clones is not present; checked against another copy, under half of the missing clones reflect an unresolved V gene, and the others are unexplained. This sample gives roughly 2 million clones in total; over 85% of them show up just once. 0.13% of the sample is taken by the ten largest. Sequenced material: naive CD4+ T cells sorted from blood. Interpreted using the paper, the cell subset or site label stands for: CD45RA+ positively selected. These receptors all stem from a man aged 18 to 30 in good health.

V usage is TRBV7-2 and J usage is TRBJ2-7, with TRBD1 matching over 9 bases. Per the germline V gene, CDR1 is SGHTA and CDR2 is FQGNSA. V lost 4 bases to trimming and J lost 2 bases; unmatched junction nucleotides: 3. The CDR3 is 14 amino acids. DNA for the CDR3: TGTGCCAGCAGCTCCAGGACAGGGGCCTACGAGCAGTACTTC. Protein product: CASSSRTGAYEQYF.

The chain carries TRBV6-1 and TRBJ1-1, with 7 bases that match TRBD1. CDR1 is MNHNS and CDR2 is SASEGT in the germline V gene. With 3 bases clipped from V and 1 base from J, the junction kept 5 bases outside the gene matches. The CDR3 is made up of 15 amino acids. CDR3 amino acids: CASSDPSGGNTEAFF. In DNA, the CDR3 is TGTGCCAGCAGTGATCCCTCAGGGGGGAACACTGAAGCTTTCTTT.

This chain connects TRBV27 to TRBJ1-1; a weak D match, TRBD1 (6 bases). Germline CDR1 reads MNHEY; CDR2 reads SMNVEV (reference sequence). This CDR3 comprises 14 residues. The V and J ends lost 4 bases and 5 bases respectively, with 14 bases between them. In DNA form, the CDR3 reads TGTGCCAGCAGTTCCCGGGGGGCGGGAACTGAAGCTTTCTTT. It is translated as CASSSRGAGTEAFF.

V and J are TRBV4-1 and TRBJ2-2, with 7 bases that match TRBD2. The CDR3 extends over 15 amino acids. Trimming at V came to 2 bases and at J to 7 bases, leaving 7 bases not matched to a gene. In germline, CDR1 is MGHRA, CDR2 YSYEKL. The CDR3 is CASSQSGLGLGELFF. The DNA of the CDR3 is TGCGCCAGCAGCCAATCTGGACTAGGACTCGGGGAGCTGTTTTTT.

V and J are TRBV6-6 and TRBJ2-1, with TRBD2 matching over 7 bases. J lost 8 bases, V lost 6 bases, and 16 bases had no gene match. Germline assignment: CDR1 MNHNY and CDR2 SVGAGI (reference sequence). This CDR3 comprises 16 residues. DNA of the CDR3: TGTGCCAGCAGCACTTTCGGGACTATCTATATCGATGAGCAGTTCTTC. Translated, it gives CASSTFGTIYIDEQFF.

This chain links TRBV28 with TRBJ2-7, with 7 positions matching TRBD1. The CDR3 totals 15 residues. Unmatched junction bases numbered 14, after V lost 5 bases and J lost 7 bases. CDR1 MDHEN and CDR2 SYDVKM come from the germline V gene. The CDR3 coding sequence is TGTGCCAGCAGTCCCAGCCGCGACAGGGCTGGTGAGCAGTACTTC. It yields the protein CASSPSRDRAGEQYF.

The chain has TRBV5-1 and TRBJ2-4; 9 positions agree with TRBD2. This CDR3 has 14 amino acids. Trimming cost V 8 bases and J 0 bases; bases outside gene matches: 3. Germline V CDR1 and CDR2: SGHRS, YFSETQ. The CDR3 spells CASRLAEAKNIQYF. CDR3 in DNA: TGCGCCAGTCGACTAGCGGAAGCCAAAAACATTCAGTACTTC. The full variable domain, rest sourced from reference TRBV5-1 and TRBJ2-4, is KAGVTQTPRYLIKTRGQQVTLSCSPISGHRSVSWYQQTPGQGLQFLFEYFSETQRNKGNFPGRFSGRQFSNSRSEMNVSTLELGDSALYLCASRLAEAKNIQYFGAGTRLSVL.

V and J are TRBV18 and TRBJ2-3; D gene ambiguous. This CDR3 has 15 amino acids. Deletions cut 2 bases from V and 3 bases from J, with 12 bases between. Germline V gives CDR1 KGHSH, CDR2 LQKENI. The CDR3 sequence: CASSPLADTTDTQYF. CDR3 DNA sequence: TGTGCCAGCTCACCATTGGCGGATACTACAGATACGCAGTATTTT. Variable domain in full (rest from reference TRBV18 and TRBJ2-3): NAGVMQNPRHLVRRRGQEARLRCSPMKGHSHVYWYRQLPEEGLKFMVYLQKENIIDESGMPKERFSAEFPKEGPSILRIQQVVRGDSAAYFCASSPLADTTDTQYFGPGTRLTVL.

This clone has only a few counts. Distinct nucleotide sequences in the sample also encode this CDR3. This chain connects TRBV11-2 to TRBJ2-7; 12 bases are shared with TRBD2. Trimming cost V 1 base and J 2 bases; bases outside gene matches: 0. The CDR3 runs 15 residues. CDR1 is SGHAT, CDR2 FQNNGV, per germline. The CDR3 spells CASSLGLAGAYEQYF. CDR3 DNA: TGTGCCAGCAGCTTAGGACTAGCGGGGGCCTACGAGCAGTACTTC.

The chain couples TRBV7-2 to TRBJ2-1; 12 bases map to TRBD2. In germline, CDR1 is SGHTA, CDR2 FQGNSA. V trimming: 2 bases; J trimming: 5 bases; junction bases outside the gene matches: 7. The length of the CDR3 is 17 residues. The CDR3: CASSLKTSGSPHNEQFF. The CDR3 DNA reads as TGTGCCAGCAGCTTAAAGACTAGCGGGAGTCCGCACAATGAGCAGTTCTTC.

The gene calls are TRBV5-1 and TRBJ2-7; the D is unclear. This CDR3 is built from 13 residues. V shed 0 bases and J shed 5 bases, with 9 bases lying between them. Germline V CDR1 and CDR2: SGHRS, YFSETQ. The CDR3 spells CASSLGTADEQYF. The CDR3 DNA sequence: TGCGCCAGCAGCTTGGGGACGGCTGACGAGCAGTACTTC. Variable domain in full (rest from reference TRBV5-1 and TRBJ2-7): KAGVTQTPRYLIKTRGQQVTLSCSPISGHRSVSWYQQTPGQGLQFLFEYFSETQRNKGNFPGRFSGRQFSNSRSEMNVSTLELGDSALYLCASSLGTADEQYFGPGTRLTVT.

V is TRBV18 and J is TRBJ1-6; no reliable D call. Trimming shortened V by 1 base and J by 5 bases, and 9 bases separated the two germline ends. The germline V gene has CDR1 KGHSH and CDR2 LQKENI. The CDR3 runs 15 residues. CDR3 coding DNA: TGTGCCAGCTCACCACAGCCCCCTGATAATTCACCCCTCCACTTT. Protein: CASSPQPPDNSPLHF. Combining the CDR3 with reference TRBV18 and TRBJ1-6 gives the whole variable domain NAGVMQNPRHLVRRRGQEARLRCSPMKGHSHVYWYRQLPEEGLKFMVYLQKENIIDESGMPKERFSAEFPKEGPSILRIQQVVRGDSAAYFCASSPQPPDNSPLHFGNGTRLTVT.

This sequence joins TRBV4-3 and TRBJ2-7; D is possibly TRBD1 (6 bases). CDR1 LGHNA and CDR2 YSLEER come from the germline V gene. The ends were cut back, 1 base at V and 4 bases at J, with 20 bases in the middle. The CDR3 is 17 residues long. DNA for the CDR3: TGCGCCAGCAGCCAAGTGTTAGTATCGGGGACAACTTACGAGCAGTACTTC. Translation gives CASSQVLVSGTTYEQYF.

V is TRBV1 and J is TRBJ2-1; the table gives TRBD2 as D, unverified against the DNA. TRBV1 is classified as a pseudogene. The CDR3 length is 17 residues. CDR3 amino acids: CTSSHRVGGTSYNEQFF. CDR3 sequence (DNA): TGCACCAGCAGCCACCGCGTGGGCGGGACCTCCTACAATGAGCAGTTCTTC.

J is TRBJ2-7 and V is TRBV15; the D gene is possibly TRBD1 (6 bases). This CDR3 has 15 amino acids. Trimming shortened V by 0 bases and J by 5 bases, and 14 bases separated the two germline ends. CDR1 LNHNV and CDR2 YYDKDF come from the germline V gene (reference sequence). CDR3 DNA sequence: TGTGCCACCAGCAGAGATAGGGCAGGGGTCCACGAGCAGTACTTC. Its protein product is CATSRDRAGVHEQYF.